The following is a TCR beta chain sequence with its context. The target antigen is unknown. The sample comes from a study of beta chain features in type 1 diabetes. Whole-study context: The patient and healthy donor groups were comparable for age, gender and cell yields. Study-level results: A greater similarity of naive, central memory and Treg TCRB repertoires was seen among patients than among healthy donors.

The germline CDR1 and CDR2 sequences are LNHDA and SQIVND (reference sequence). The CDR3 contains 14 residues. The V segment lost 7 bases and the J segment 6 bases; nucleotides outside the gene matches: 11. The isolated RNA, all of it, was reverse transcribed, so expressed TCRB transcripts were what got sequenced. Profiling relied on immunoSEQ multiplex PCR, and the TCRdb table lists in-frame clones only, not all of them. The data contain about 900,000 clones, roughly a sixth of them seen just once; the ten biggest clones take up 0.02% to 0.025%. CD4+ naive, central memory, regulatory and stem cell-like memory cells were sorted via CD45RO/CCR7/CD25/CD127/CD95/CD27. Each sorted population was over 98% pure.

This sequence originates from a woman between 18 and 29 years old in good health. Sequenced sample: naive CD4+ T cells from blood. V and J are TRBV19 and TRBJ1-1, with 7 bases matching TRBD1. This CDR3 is CASKSLGQHAEAFF. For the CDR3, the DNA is TGTGCCAGTAAGTCTCTGGGACAGCACGCTGAAGCTTTCTTT.